This T cell receptor beta chain was profiled in a study of blood T cell repertoires in COVID-19. Study-level information: Researchers got acute and convalescent COVID-19 samples from the United States, Italy and Spain.

This CDR3 has 15 residues. Germline CDR1 MNHEY, CDR2 SMNVEV (reference sequence). V lost 1 base and J lost 5, with 14 bases in between. Recruits, aged roughly 18 to 95 years, lived in about two dozen US areas. Original data processing: Amplification of reference gene primers provided the estimated nucleated cell counts. TCRdb keeps only in-frame clones here, not all; method: immunoSEQ multiplex PCR. That table furnishes V, J and clone size, whereas the DNA furnished D and trimming. The sample lists around 360,000 clones; more than 70% were seen once. The chain recombines TRBV27 with TRBJ2-5; perhaps TRBD2 as D (7 bases). The material sequenced was PBMCs or T cells enriched from blood (not recorded which). This sequence originates from a man aged 35 to 55 in a cohort exposed to, infected with or recovered from COVID-19 (not recorded which). The CDR3 DNA sequence: TGTGCCAGCAGTTTATTGTCGGGGGGCCGGGAGACCCAGTACTTC. This codes for CASSLLSGGRETQYF.